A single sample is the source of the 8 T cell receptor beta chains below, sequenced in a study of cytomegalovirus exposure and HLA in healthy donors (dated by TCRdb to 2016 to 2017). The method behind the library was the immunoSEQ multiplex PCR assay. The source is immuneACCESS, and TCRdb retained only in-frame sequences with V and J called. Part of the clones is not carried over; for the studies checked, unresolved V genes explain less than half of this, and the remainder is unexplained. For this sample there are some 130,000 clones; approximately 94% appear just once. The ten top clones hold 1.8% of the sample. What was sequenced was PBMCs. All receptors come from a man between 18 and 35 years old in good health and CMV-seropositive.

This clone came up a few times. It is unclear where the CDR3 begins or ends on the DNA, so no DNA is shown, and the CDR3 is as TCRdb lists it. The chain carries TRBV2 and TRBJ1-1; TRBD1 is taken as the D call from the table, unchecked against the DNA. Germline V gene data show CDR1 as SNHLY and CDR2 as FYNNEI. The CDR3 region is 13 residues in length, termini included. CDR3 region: CASILDRNTEAFF.

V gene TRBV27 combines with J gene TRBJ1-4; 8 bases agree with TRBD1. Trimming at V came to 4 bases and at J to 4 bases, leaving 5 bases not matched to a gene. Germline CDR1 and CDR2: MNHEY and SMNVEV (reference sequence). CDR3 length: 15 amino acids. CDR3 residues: CASSSRQGLNEKLFF. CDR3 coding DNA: TGTGCCAGCAGTTCCCGACAGGGGCTTAATGAAAAACTGTTTTTT.

DNA of the CDR3: TGTGCCAGCAGCTTAAATAGGGGGGGGTTGCAAGAGACCCAGTACTTC. Encoded protein: CASSLNRGGLQETQYF. The gene calls are TRBV11-2 and TRBJ2-5; D perhaps matches TRBD2 (7 bases). This CDR3 is built from 16 residues. Trimming removed 2 bases at V and 2 bases at J, with 15 bases between. The germline gives CDR1 SGHAT, CDR2 FQNNGV. Filled out from reference TRBV11-2 and TRBJ2-5, the complete variable domain reads EAGVAQSPRYKIIEKRQSVAFWCNPISGHATLYWYQQILGQGPKLLIQFQNNGVVDDSQLPKDRFSAERLKGVDSTLKIQPAKLEDSAVYLCASSLNRGGLQETQYFGPGTRLLVL.

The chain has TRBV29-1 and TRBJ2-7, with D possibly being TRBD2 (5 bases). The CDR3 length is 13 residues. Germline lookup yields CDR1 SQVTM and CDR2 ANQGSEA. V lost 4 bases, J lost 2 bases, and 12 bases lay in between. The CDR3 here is CSVAFSATYEQYF. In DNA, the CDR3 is TGCAGCGTTGCGTTTAGCGCGACCTACGAGCAGTACTTC.

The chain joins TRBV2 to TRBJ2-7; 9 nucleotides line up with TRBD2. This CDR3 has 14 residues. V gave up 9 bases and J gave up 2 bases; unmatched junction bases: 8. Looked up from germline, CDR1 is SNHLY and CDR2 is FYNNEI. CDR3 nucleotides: TGTGCCAGTTTTAGCGGGAGACAGGCCTACGAGCAGTACTTC. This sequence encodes CASFSGRQAYEQYF. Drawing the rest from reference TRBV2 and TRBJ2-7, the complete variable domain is EPEVTQTPSHQVTQMGQEVILRCVPISNHLYFYWYRQILGQKVEFLVSFYNNEISEKSEIFDDQFSVERPDGSNFTLKIRSTKLEDSAMYFCASFSGRQAYEQYFGPGTRLTVT.

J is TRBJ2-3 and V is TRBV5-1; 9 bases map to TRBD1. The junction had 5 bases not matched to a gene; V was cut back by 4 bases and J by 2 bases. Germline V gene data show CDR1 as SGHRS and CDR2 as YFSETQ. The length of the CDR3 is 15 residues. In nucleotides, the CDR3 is TGCGCCAGCAGCCGGACAGGGGTCCCCACAGATACGCAGTATTTT. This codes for CASSRTGVPTDTQYF.

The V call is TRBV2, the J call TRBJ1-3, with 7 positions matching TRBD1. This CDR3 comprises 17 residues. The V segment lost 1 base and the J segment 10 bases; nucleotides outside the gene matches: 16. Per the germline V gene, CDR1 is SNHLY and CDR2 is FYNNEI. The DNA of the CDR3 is TGTGCCAGCAGTGAAGAACTCTGGTCAGGGGGGTCTAGAACCATATATTTT. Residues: CASSEELWSGGSRTIYF.

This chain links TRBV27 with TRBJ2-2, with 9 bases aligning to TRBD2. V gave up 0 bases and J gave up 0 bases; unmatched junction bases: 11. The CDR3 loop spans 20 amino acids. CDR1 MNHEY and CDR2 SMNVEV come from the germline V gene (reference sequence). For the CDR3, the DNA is TGTGCCAGCAGTTTATCGATAATTGAGGCTAGCGGGGCGAACACCGGGGAGCTGTTTTTT. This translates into CASSLSIIEASGANTGELFF.